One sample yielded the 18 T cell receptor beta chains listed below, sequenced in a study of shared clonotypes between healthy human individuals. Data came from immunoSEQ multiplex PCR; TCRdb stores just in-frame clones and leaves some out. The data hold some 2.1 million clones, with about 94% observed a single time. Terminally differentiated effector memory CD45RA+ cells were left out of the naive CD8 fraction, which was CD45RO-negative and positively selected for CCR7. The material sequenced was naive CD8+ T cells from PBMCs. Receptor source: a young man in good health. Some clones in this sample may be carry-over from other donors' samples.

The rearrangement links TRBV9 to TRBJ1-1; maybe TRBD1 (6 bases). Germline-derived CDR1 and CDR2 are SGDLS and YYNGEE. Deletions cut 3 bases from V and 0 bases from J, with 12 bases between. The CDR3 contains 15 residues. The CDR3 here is CASSEGDTLNTEAFF. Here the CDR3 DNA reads TGTGCCAGCAGCGAAGGGGACACCTTGAACACTGAAGCTTTCTTT.

The CDR3 coding sequence is TGTGCCAGCAGCTCCGGGCGGAACACTGAAGCTTTCTTT. Amino acids: CASSSGRNTEAFF. The J gene is TRBJ1-1, the V gene TRBV4-2, with D uncertain. The CDR3 has 13 residues. V gave up 5 bases and J gave up 1 base, with 8 bases separating them. CDR1 is LGHNA and CDR2 is YNFKEQ in the germline V gene.

The CDR3 sequence is CASSEGHAAYEQYF. CDR3 in DNA: TGTGCCAGCAGCGAGGGACACGCCGCCTACGAGCAGTACTTC. The V call is TRBV7-2, the J call TRBJ2-7, with D perhaps TRBD1 (6 bases). Trimming cost V 5 bases and J 2 bases, with 13 bases left between them. Germline values: CDR1 SGHTA, CDR2 FQGNSA. The CDR3 length is 14 residues. The variable domain in full, completed from reference TRBV7-2 and TRBJ2-7, reads GAGVSQSPSNKVTEKGKDVELRCDPISGHTALYWYRQSLGQGLEFLIYFQGNSAPDKSGLPSDRFSAERTGGSVSTLTIQRTQQEDSAVYLCASSEGHAAYEQYFGPGTRLTVT.

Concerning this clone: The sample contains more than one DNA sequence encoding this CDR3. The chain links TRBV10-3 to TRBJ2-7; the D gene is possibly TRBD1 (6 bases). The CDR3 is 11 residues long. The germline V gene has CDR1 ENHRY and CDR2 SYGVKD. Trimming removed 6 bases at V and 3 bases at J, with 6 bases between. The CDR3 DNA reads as TGTGCCATCAGCAGGGGCTACGAGCAGTACTTC. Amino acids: CAISRGYEQYF.

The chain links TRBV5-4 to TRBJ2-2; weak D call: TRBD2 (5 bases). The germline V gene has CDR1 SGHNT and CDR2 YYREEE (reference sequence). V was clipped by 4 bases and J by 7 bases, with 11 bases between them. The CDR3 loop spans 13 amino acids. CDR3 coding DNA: TGTGCCAGCAGCCCACGACTAAACGGGGAGCTGTTTTTT. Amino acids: CASSPRLNGELFF.

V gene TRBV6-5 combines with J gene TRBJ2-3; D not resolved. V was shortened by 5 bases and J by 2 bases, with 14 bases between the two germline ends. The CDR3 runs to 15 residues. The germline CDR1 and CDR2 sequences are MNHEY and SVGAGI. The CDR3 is CASSLSGAFTDTQYF. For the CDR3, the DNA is TGTGCCAGCAGTCTCTCCGGAGCTTTCACAGATACGCAGTATTTT.

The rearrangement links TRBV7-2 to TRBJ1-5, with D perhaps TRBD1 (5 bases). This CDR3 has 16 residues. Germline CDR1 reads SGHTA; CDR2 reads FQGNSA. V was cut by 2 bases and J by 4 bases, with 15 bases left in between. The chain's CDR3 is CASSLLSWQGNQPQHF. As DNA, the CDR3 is TGTGCCAGCAGCTTACTTTCATGGCAGGGTAATCAGCCCCAGCATTTT.

CDR3 amino acids: CASSVSLNEKLFF. In DNA form, the CDR3 reads TGTGCCAGCAGTGTGTCCTTGAATGAAAAACTGTTTTTT. The chain recombines TRBV6-1 with TRBJ1-4; D unresolved. The CDR3 sequence is 13 residues long. Germline V gene sequence: CDR1 MNHNS, CDR2 SASEGT. The ends were cut back, 4 bases at V and 5 bases at J, with 8 bases in the middle.

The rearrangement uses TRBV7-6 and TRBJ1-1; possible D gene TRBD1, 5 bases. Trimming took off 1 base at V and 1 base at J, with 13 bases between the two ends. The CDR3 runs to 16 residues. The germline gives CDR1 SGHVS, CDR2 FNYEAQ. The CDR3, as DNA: TGTGCCAGCAGCTTAGAAAGGAGGGGCGCGAACACTGAAGCTTTCTTT. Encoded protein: CASSLERRGANTEAFF.

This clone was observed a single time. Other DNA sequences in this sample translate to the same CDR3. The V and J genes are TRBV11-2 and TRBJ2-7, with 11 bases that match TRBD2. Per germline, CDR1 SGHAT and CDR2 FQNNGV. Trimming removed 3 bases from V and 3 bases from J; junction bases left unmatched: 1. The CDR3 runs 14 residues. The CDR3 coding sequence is TGTGCCAGCAGCTTTAGCGGGGGGGACTACGAGCAGTACTTC. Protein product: CASSFSGGDYEQYF. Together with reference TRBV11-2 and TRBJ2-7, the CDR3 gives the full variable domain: EAGVAQSPRYKIIEKRQSVAFWCNPISGHATLYWYQQILGQGPKLLIQFQNNGVVDDSQLPKDRFSAERLKGVDSTLKIQPAKLEDSAVYLCASSFSGGDYEQYFGPGTRLTVT.

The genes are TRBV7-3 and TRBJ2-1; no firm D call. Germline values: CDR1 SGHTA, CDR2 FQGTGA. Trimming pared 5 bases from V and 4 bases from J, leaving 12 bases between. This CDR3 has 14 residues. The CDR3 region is CASSPVAQYNEQFF. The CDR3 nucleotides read TGTGCCAGCAGCCCGGTGGCTCAGTACAATGAGCAGTTCTTC.

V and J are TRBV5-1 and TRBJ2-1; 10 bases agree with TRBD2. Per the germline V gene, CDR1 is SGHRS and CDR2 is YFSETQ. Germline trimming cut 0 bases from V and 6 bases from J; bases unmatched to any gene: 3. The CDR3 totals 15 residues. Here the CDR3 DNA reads TGCGCCAGCAGCTTGGCGCTAGCGGGGGCCAATGAGCAGTTCTTC. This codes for CASSLALAGANEQFF.

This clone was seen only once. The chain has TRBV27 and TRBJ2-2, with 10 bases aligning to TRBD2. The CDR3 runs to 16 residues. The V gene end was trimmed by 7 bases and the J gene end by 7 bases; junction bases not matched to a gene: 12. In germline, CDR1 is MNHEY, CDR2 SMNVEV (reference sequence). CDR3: CASTPLAGESGGELFF. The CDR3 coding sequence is TGTGCCAGCACCCCCCTAGCGGGAGAGTCGGGCGGGGAGCTGTTTTTT.

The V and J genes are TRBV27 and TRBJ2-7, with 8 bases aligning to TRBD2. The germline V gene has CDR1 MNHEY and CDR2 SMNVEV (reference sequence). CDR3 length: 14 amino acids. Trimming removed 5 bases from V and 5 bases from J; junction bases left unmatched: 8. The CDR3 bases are TGTGCCAGCAGTGCGAGCGGGAGCTTGAACGAGCAGTACTTC. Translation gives CASSASGSLNEQYF.

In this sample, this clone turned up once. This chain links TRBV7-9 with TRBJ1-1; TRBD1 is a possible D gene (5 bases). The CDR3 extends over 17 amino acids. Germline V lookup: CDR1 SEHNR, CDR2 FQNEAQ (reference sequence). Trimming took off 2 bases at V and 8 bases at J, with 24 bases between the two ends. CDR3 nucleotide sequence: TGTGCCAGCAGCTTAACCCGGCGGTTTGGGGAAGGGGCAGAAGCTTTCTTT. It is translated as CASSLTRRFGEGAEAFF.

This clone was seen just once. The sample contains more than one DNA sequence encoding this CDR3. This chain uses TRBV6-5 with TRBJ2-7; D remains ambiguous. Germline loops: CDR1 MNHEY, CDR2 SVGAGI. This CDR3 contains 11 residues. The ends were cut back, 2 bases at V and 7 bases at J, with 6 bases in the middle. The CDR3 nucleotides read TGTGCCAGCAGTTACGGGCAAGAGCAGTACTTC. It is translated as CASSYGQEQYF.

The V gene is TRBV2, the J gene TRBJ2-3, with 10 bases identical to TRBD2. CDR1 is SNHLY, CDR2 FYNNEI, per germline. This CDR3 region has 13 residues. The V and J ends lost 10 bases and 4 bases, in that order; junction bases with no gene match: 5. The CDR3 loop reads CANYGLAADTQYF. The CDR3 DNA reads TGTGCCAACTACGGACTAGCGGCAGATACGCAGTATTTT. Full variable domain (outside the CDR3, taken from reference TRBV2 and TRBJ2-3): EPEVTQTPSHQVTQMGQEVILRCVPISNHLYFYWYRQILGQKVEFLVSFYNNEISEKSEIFDDQFSVERPDGSNFTLKIRSTKLEDSAMYFCANYGLAADTQYFGPGTRLTVL.

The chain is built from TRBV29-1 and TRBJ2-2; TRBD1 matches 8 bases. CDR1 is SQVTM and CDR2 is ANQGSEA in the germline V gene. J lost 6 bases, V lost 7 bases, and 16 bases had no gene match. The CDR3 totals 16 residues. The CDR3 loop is CSATGTGRQGAGELFF. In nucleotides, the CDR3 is TGCAGCGCTACCGGGACAGGCAGACAAGGGGCCGGGGAGCTGTTTTTT.